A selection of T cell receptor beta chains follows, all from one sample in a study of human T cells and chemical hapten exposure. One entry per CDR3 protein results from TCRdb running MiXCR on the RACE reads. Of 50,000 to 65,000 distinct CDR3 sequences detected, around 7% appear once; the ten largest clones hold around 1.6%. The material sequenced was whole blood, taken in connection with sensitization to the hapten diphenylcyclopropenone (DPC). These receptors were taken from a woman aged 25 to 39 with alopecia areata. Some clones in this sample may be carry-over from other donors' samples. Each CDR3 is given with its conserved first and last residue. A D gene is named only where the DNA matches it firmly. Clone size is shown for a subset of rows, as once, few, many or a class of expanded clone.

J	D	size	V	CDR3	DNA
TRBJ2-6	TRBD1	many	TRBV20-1	CSATGQGSSGANVLTF	TGCAGTGCTACCGGACAGGGGAGCTCTGGGGCCAACGTCCTGACTTTC
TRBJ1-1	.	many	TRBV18	CASLIGSSEAFF	TGTGCCAGCTTAATTGGCTCCAGTGAAGCTTTCTTT
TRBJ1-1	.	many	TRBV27	CASSSGQVMNTEAFF	TGTGCCAGCAGTTCGGGACAAGTAATGAACACTGAAGCTTTCTTT
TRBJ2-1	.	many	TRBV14	CASSQLQGGSYNEQFF	TGTGCCAGCAGCCAGCTACAGGGAGGGTCCTACAATGAGCAGTTCTTC
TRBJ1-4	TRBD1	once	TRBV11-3	CASRSGQGEKLFF	TGTGCCAGCAGGTCGGGACAGGGGGAAAAACTGTTTTTT
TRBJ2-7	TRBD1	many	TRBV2	CASSVLQGDRYF	TGTGCCAGCAGTGTACTACAGGGGGATCGGTACTTC
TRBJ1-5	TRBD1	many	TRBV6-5	CASSRTGGLLQPQHF	TGTGCCAGCAGTCGGACAGGAGGATTGTTACAGCCCCAGCATTTT
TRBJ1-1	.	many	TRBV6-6	CASSYQGPYTEAFF	TGTGCCAGCAGTTACCAGGGGCCGTACACTGAAGCTTTCTTT
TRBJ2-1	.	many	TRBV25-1	CASSESASPASYNEQFF	TGTGCCAGCAGTGAATCCGCTAGCCCCGCATCCTACAATGAGCAGTTCTTC
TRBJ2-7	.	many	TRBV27	CASVCEQYF	TGTGCCAGCGTGTGCGAGCAGTACTTC
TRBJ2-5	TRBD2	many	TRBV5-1	CASSLFLAGNQETQYF	TGCGCCAGCAGCTTGTTTCTAGCGGGCAATCAAGAGACCCAGTACTTC
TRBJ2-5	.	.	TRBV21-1	CASSNEQQETQYF	TGTGCCAGCAGCAATGAACAGCAAGAGACCCAGTACTTC
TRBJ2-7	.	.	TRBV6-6	CASKTASYEQYF	TGTGCCAGCAAAACAGCCTCCTACGAGCAGTACTTC
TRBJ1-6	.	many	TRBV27	CASREPVGWGSPLHF	TGTGCCAGCAGAGAACCAGTGGGTTGGGGTTCACCCCTCCACTTT
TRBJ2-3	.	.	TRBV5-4	CASSLSGYPSTDTQYF	TGTGCCAGCAGCTTGAGCGGCTACCCGTCCACAGATACGCAGTATTTT
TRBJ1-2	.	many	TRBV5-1	CASSLRERGNANYGYTF	TGCGCCAGCAGCTTGCGTGAAAGGGGCAATGCTAACTATGGCTACACCTTC
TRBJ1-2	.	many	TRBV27	CASSLRQGFSGYTF	TGTGCCAGCAGTTTACGCCAGGGGTTTTCGGGCTACACCTTC
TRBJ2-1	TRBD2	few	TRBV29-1	CSVEGFVSGGQSSYNEQFF	TGCAGCGTTGAAGGATTCGTCAGCGGGGGGCAAAGCTCCTACAATGAGCAGTTCTTC
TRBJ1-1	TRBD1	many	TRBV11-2	CASSLQGVPFF	TGTGCCAGCAGCTTACAGGGGGTGCCTTTCTTT
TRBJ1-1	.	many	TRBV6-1	CASSESGAQAFF	TGTGCCAGCAGTGAAAGCGGGGCGCAGGCTTTCTTT
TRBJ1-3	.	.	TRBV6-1	CASTKQPGGENTIYF	TGTGCCAGTACAAAACAGCCCGGGGGCGAAAACACCATATATTTT
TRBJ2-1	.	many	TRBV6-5	CASSSPYNEQFF	TGTGCCAGCAGTTCTCCGTACAATGAGCAGTTCTTC
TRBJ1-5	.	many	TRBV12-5	CASGLGLTGLPQHF	TGTGCTAGTGGTTTGGGGTTAACAGGGCTGCCCCAGCATTTT
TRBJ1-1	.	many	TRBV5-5	CASSLLRSTEAFF	TGTGCCAGCAGCTTGTTGCGGAGCACTGAAGCTTTCTTT
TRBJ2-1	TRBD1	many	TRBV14	CASSQTPGTGNYNEQFF	TGTGCCAGCAGCCAAACGCCCGGGACAGGGAACTACAATGAGCAGTTCTTC
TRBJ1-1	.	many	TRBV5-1	CASSPQPTGMNTEAFF	TGCGCCAGCAGCCCCCAACCGACAGGCATGAACACTGAAGCTTTCTTT
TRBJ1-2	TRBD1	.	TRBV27	CASSPRIPDRGRIYGYTF	TGTGCCAGCAGTCCAAGAATCCCAGACAGGGGCAGGATATATGGCTACACCTTC
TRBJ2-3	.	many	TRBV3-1	CASSPGTLGAADTQYF	TGTGCCAGCAGCCCGGGGACGCTGGGGGCGGCGGATACGCAGTATTTT
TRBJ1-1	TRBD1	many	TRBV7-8	CASRDDRGSYGTTEAFF	TGTGCCAGCAGAGACGACAGGGGGTCCTACGGGACCACTGAAGCTTTCTTT
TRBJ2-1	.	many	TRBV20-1	CSVGTRNEQFF	TGCAGTGTTGGGACCCGCAATGAGCAGTTCTTC
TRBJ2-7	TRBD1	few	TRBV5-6	CASSFRPGGEQYF	TGTGCCAGCAGCTTTAGGCCAGGGGGCGAGCAGTACTTC